The TCR beta chain described here comes from a study of type 1 regulatory T cells. A few counts support this clonotype. Its matching antigen is unknown. Just one base apart from a much larger clone, this may be a read error. The CDR3 spans 13 residues. The germline V and J ends were trimmed by 4 bases and 7 bases, with 13 bases remaining between them. The germline gives CDR1 SQVTM, CDR2 ANQGSEA. TCRdb used MiXCR to reprocess the reads, holding one entry per CDR3 protein. The profile shows 5,500 to 7,000 distinct CDR3 sequences, around a quarter of them singletons. The clonotype comes from a human donor in good health. Sequenced: cultured T cells, either the whole culture or a sorted T cell fraction (not recorded which). Indicated subset: Tr1-enriched cell product generated in vitro against host alloantigens. This rearrangement joins TRBV29-1 to TRBJ1-4, with unresolved D. The CDR3 reads CSVGLRTVEKLFF. DNA for the CDR3: TGCAGCGTTGGCCTCAGGACCGTTGAAAAACTGTTTTTT.